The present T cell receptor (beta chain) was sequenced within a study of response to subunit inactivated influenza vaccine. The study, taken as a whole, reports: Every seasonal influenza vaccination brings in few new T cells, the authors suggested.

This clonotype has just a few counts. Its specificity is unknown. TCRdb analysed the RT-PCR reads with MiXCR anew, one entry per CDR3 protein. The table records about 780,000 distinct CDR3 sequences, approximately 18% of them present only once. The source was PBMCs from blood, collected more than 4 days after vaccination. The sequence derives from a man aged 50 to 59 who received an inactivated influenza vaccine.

The CDR3 nucleotides are TGCGCCAGCAGGGACAGGGCGACGACTTCTAATTCACCCCTCCACTTT. It is translated as CASRDRATTSNSPLHF. The V gene is TRBV5-1, the J gene TRBJ1-6; TRBD1 aligns across 8 bases. The CDR3 runs 16 residues. V was clipped by 5 bases and J by 6 bases; unmatched bases: 10. The germline gives CDR1 SGHRS, CDR2 YFSETQ. Using reference TRBV5-1 and TRBJ1-6 for the parts outside the CDR3, the full variable domain is KAGVTQTPRYLIKTRGQQVTLSCSPISGHRSVSWYQQTPGQGLQFLFEYFSETQRNKGNFPGRFSGRQFSNSRSEMNVSTLELGDSALYLCASRDRATTSNSPLHFGNGTRLTVT.